Each of the 8 T cell receptor beta chains below was sequenced from the same sample in a study of identical twins. MiXCR, run by TCRdb on the 5' RACE reads, gives a single entry per CDR3 protein. The table records about 530,000 distinct CDR3 sequences, more than 20% of them present only once. Separately, the same data were catalogued under a study of yellow fever vaccine responses in identical twins.

The sequenced material came from CD4+ T cells sorted from blood. These receptor sequences come from a woman aged 18-30 years in good health.

The J gene is TRBJ2-5, the V gene TRBV28; 9 nucleotides align to TRBD2. Germline trimming cut 10 bases from V and 2 bases from J; bases unmatched to any gene: 11. The length of the CDR3 is 15 residues. Per germline, CDR1 MDHEN and CDR2 SYDVKM. Here the CDR3 reads CATCGSGGTQETQYF. The CDR3 nucleotides read TGTGCCACATGCGGGAGCGGGGGGACTCAAGAGACCCAGTACTTC.

The V gene is TRBV3-1, the J gene TRBJ2-3; no firm D call. V was cut by 2 bases and J by 3 bases, with 12 bases left in between. The germline V gene has CDR1 LGHDT and CDR2 YNNKEL (reference sequence). This CDR3 contains 15 residues. The CDR3 sequence: CASSQQEALTDTQYF. Here the CDR3 DNA reads TGTGCCAGCAGCCAACAGGAAGCACTGACAGATACGCAGTATTTT.

The rearrangement uses TRBV18 and TRBJ1-6; D unclear. Trimming shortened V by 1 base and J by 7 bases, and 8 bases separated the two germline ends. Per the germline V gene, CDR1 is KGHSH and CDR2 is LQKENI. This CDR3 comprises 14 residues. Here the CDR3 reads CASSPQSSNSPLHF. DNA of the CDR3: TGTGCCAGCTCACCACAGTCGTCAAATTCACCCCTCCACTTT.

The genes are TRBV21-1 and TRBJ2-7; TRBD1, as called in the table, went unchecked against the DNA. TRBV21-1 is a pseudogene. The CDR3 loop spans 15 amino acids. The CDR3 sequence: CASSYDGKESAEQYF. The CDR3 nucleotides read TGTGCCAGCAGCTACGACGGGAAGGAGTCTGCCGAGCAGTACTTC.

CDR3 sequence: CASSVLSGGNTGELFF. The CDR3 DNA follows: TGTGCCAGCAGCGTATTATCGGGAGGGAACACCGGGGAGCTGTTTTTT. This chain uses TRBV9 with TRBJ2-2; 7 nucleotides align to TRBD2. The germline CDR1 and CDR2 sequences are SGDLS and YYNGEE. The CDR3 loop spans 16 amino acids. Trimming took 1 base from V and 1 from J; bases not matched to a gene: 4.

This clonotype showed up many times. The chain recombines TRBV12-3 or TRBV12-4 with TRBJ1-6, with D unclear. The V gene lost 6 bases and the J gene lost 5 bases, with 11 bases spanning the gap. This CDR3 has 14 amino acids. CDR3 amino acids: CASRSGSDNSPLHF. The CDR3 nucleotides read TGTGCCAGCAGATCCGGCAGCGATAATTCACCCCTCCACTTT.

In its sample, this clonotype was seen a few times. The rearrangement joins TRBV24-1 to TRBJ2-1; TRBD2 matches at 11 bases. Germline-derived CDR1 and CDR2 are KGHDR and SFDVKD. The CDR3 length is 15 residues. The ends lost 5 bases at V and 4 bases at J; junction bases unmatched: 3. The CDR3: CATSATSGSYNEQFF. The CDR3 DNA is TGTGCCACCAGTGCTACTAGCGGGAGTTACAATGAGCAGTTCTTC.

This chain links TRBV3-1 with TRBJ1-2; maybe TRBD1 (5 bases). V lost 4 bases to trimming and J lost 6 bases, with 12 bases between them. Germline CDR1 reads LGHDT; CDR2 reads YNNKEL (reference sequence). The CDR3 has 13 amino acids. CDR3 region: CASSPTVINGYTF. CDR3 DNA: TGTGCCAGCAGCCCGACAGTAATCAATGGCTACACCTTC.